Listed here is a single T cell receptor beta chain. These data come from a study of blood T cell repertoires in COVID-19. As for the study in general: Specimens from acute and convalescent COVID-19 originated in the United States, Italy and Spain. Sample material is recorded as cDNA or gDNA derived from T cells, B-cell-depleted T cells, or PBMCs.

Two negative PCRs, clearance, or symptom resolution were required of recovered Cohort 3 donors. Authors' analysis steps: Amplification from reference gene primers served as the basis for estimated nucleated cell counts. Only in-frame clones appear in the TCRdb table, and some are missing; sequencing was by immunoSEQ multiplex PCR. V and J calls and clone size are those listed in that table; D and trimming were worked out from the DNA. The profile covers some 97,000 clones, with 80% to 90% appearing a single time and roughly 2.6% taken by the ten largest. The sample was PBMCs or T cells enriched from blood (not recorded which). The clonotype comes from a woman between 45 and 65 years old who had recovered from COVID-19.

CDR3 in amino acids: CASESFPDRGGYTF. For the CDR3, the DNA is TGTGCCAGCGAATCTTTCCCGGACAGGGGTGGCTACACCTTC. The chain recombines TRBV28 with TRBJ1-2; 9 nucleotides align to TRBD1. The J segment lost 7 bases and the V segment lost 8 bases, leaving 11 bases of the junction unmatched. Germline V gives CDR1 MDHEN, CDR2 SYDVKM. The CDR3 loop spans 14 amino acids.